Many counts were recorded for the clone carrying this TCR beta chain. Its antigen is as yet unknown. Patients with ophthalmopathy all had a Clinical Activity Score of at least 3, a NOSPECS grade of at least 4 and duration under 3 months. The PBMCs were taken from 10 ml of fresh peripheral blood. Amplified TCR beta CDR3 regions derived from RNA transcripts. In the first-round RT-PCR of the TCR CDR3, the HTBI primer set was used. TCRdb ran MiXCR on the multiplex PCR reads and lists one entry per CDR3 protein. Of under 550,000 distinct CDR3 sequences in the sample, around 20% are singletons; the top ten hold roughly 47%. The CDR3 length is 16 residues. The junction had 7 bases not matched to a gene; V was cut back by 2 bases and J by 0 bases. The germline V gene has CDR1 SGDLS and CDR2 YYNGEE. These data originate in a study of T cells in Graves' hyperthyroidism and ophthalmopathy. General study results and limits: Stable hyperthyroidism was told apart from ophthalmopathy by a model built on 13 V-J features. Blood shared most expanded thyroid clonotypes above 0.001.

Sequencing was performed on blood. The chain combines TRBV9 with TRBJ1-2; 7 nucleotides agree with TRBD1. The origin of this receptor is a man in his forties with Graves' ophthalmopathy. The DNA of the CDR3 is TGTGCCAGCAGCGTCAACCGACAGGGAACTAACTATGGCTACACCTTC. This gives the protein CASSVNRQGTNYGYTF.